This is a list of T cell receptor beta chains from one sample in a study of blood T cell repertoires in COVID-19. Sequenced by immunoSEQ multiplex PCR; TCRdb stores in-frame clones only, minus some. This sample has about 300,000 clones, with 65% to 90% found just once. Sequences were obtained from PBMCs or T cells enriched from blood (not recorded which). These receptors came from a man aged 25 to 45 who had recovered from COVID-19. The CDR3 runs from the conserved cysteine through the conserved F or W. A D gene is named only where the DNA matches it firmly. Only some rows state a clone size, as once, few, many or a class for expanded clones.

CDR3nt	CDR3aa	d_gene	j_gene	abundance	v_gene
TGCGCCAGCAGCTTGGTACAGGGGAGCACTGAAGCTTTCTTT	CASSLVQGSTEAFF	TRBD1	TRBJ1-1	.	TRBV5-1
TGTGCCAGCAGCTCGAGGACAGGTTATGGCTACACCTTC	CASSSRTGYGYTF	TRBD1	TRBJ1-2	once	TRBV7-2
TGCGCCAGCAGCCCGACACCCGTTAACGGGGAGCTGTTTTTT	CASSPTPVNGELFF	.	TRBJ2-2	.	TRBV5-1
TGCGCCAGCAGCTTGCCCGGCGGGGGGTCCTCCTACAATGAGCAGTTCTTC	CASSLPGGGSSYNEQFF	TRBD2	TRBJ2-1	.	TRBV5-1
TGTGCCTGGAGTGCGCGGGGAGCCACTAATGAAAAACTGTTTTTT	CAWSARGATNEKLFF	.	TRBJ1-4	.	TRBV30
TGTGCCAGCAGTGACCAACCCCCAGACAGATTCTCTGGAAACACCATATATTTT	CASSDQPPDRFSGNTIYF	.	TRBJ1-3	.	TRBV6-1
TGTGCCTGGAGGGAGGGGACAGGGAGTGCAGATACGCAGTATTTT	CAWREGTGSADTQYF	TRBD1	TRBJ2-3	.	TRBV30
TGTGCCAGCAGTTTACTTGGCCAGGGGGCAAGTAGGGATAATTCACCCCTCCACTTT	CASSLLGQGASRDNSPLHF	TRBD1	TRBJ1-6	.	TRBV28
TGTGCCAGCAGCGCCACCAGGGGGCGAGGCGGCTACACCTTC	CASSATRGRGGYTF	TRBD1	TRBJ1-2	.	TRBV7-9
TGTGCCAGCAACCCCAGAGGCAGCTTCTCTGGGGCCAACGTCCTGACTTTC	CASNPRGSFSGANVLTF	.	TRBJ2-6	.	TRBV5-5
TGTGCCAGCAGCCAAGATTCGGCGCAGGGTAGCTCCTACGAGCAGTACTTC	CASSQDSAQGSSYEQYF	.	TRBJ2-7	few	TRBV4-2
TGTGCCAGCTCGAGGGGACAGATGAACACTGAAGCTTTCTTT	CASSRGQMNTEAFF	TRBD1	TRBJ1-1	.	TRBV18
TGTGCCAGCAGTGAGCCGGGACAGAGCTCCTATAATTCACCCCTCCACTTT	CASSEPGQSSYNSPLHF	TRBD1	TRBJ1-6	.	TRBV2
TGTGCCATCACCAGGGATAGCACAGATACGCAGTATTTT	CAITRDSTDTQYF	.	TRBJ2-3	.	TRBV10-3
TGTGCCACCAGCCCAGACAGAGACGGAGTACACTTATACGAGCAGTACTTC	CATSPDRDGVHLYEQYF	.	TRBJ2-7	.	TRBV15
TGTGCCAGCAGCGCGCAGGGGTCCTCCTCCTACGAGCAGTACTTC	CASSAQGSSSYEQYF	.	TRBJ2-7	.	TRBV9
TGCGCCAGCAGCCTGGGCCAAGGGGAAACCGGGGAGCTGTTTTTT	CASSLGQGETGELFF	.	TRBJ2-2	.	TRBV5-1
TGTGCCATCAGCCCGACCGACCGGGACAGGTTTCAGGGCTACACCTTC	CAISPTDRDRFQGYTF	TRBD1	TRBJ1-2	.	TRBV10-3
TGTGCCAGCTCACCGCGCAGGGGTGGTGGCTACACCTTC	CASSPRRGGGYTF	.	TRBJ1-2	.	TRBV18
TGTGCCAGCAGTTACGGGCAGGGGGCGGGCGAGCAGTACTTC	CASSYGQGAGEQYF	TRBD1	TRBJ2-7	.	TRBV6-5
TGTGCCAGCAGTCTCGGACAGGGGGCTTCACCCCTCCACTTT	CASSLGQGASPLHF	TRBD1	TRBJ1-6	.	TRBV27
TGCAGTGCTAGTTCAGGGGGCAACGAGCAGTACTTC	CSASSGGNEQYF	TRBD1	TRBJ2-7	.	TRBV20-1
TGTGCCAGCAGCTTAGAGCCATCCACTGAAGCTTTCTTT	CASSLEPSTEAFF	.	TRBJ1-1	.	TRBV7-9
TGCAGCGGGGAGAGACGGTACAATGAGCAGTTCTTC	CSGERRYNEQFF	.	TRBJ2-1	.	TRBV29-1